The 9 T cell receptor beta chains in this list originate from one sample, sequenced in a study of cytomegalovirus exposure and HLA in healthy donors. Primers included in the PCR were 60 Vbeta and 13 Jbeta primers. Repertoires were generated with immunoSEQ multiplex PCR, while TCRdb's copy carries only in-frame clones and drops some. The sample records about 140,000 clones, more than 65% being singletons. Material: PBMCs. The receptors here all came from a woman in her thirties in good health and CMV-seronegative.

Written as DNA, the CDR3 is TGTGCCAGCAGCCAAGTTACGGACAGGGTAGATCGGACCAAAAACATTCAGTACTTC. As protein: CASSQVTDRVDRTKNIQYF. The rearrangement uses TRBV4-2 and TRBJ2-4; TRBD1 matches 8 bases. Germline V CDR1 and CDR2: LGHNA, YNFKEQ. After removal of 1 base from V and 2 bases from J, the junction contained 13 bases not matched to a gene. The CDR3 loop spans 19 amino acids.

The chain recombines TRBV4-1 with TRBJ1-1; D not resolved. Germline CDR1 and CDR2: MGHRA and YSYEKL. CDR3 size: 14 residues. Trimming shortened V by 1 base and J by 0 bases, and 6 bases separated the two germline ends. The CDR3: CASSQGTVNTEAFF. In DNA form, the CDR3 reads TGCGCCAGCAGCCAAGGTACAGTGAACACTGAAGCTTTCTTT.

The rearrangement uses TRBV6-5 and TRBJ1-2; 8 bases fit TRBD1. This CDR3 region has 14 residues. After removal of 2 bases from V and 3 bases from J, the junction contained 2 bases not matched to a gene. The V gene's germline CDR1 is MNHEY and CDR2 SVGAGI. The CDR3 DNA sequence: TGTGCCAGCAGTTACCAACAGGGGGACTATGGCTACACCTTC. Its translation is CASSYQQGDYGYTF.

The sample holds one count of this clone. For the CDR3, the DNA is TGTGCCAGCAGTCCCTCCAGGCGGGGCGCCGGGGAGCTGTTTTTT. Translating gives CASSPSRRGAGELFF. This chain joins TRBV7-2 and TRBJ2-2; D might be TRBD2 (6 bases). CDR1 and CDR2 from the germline V gene are SGHTA and FQGNSA. The CDR3 sequence is 15 residues long. V was pared by 6 bases and J by 6 bases, with 17 bases between.

The gene calls are TRBV9 and TRBJ2-5; 7 nucleotides match TRBD1. Germline CDR1 SGDLS, CDR2 YYNGEE. The ends lost 0 bases at V and 5 bases at J; junction bases unmatched: 4. This CDR3 has 14 residues. The CDR3 sequence: CASSVEGAPETQYF. The DNA for the CDR3 is TGTGCCAGCAGCGTAGAGGGGGCTCCGGAGACCCAGTACTTC. The entire variable domain, with the rest obtained from reference TRBV9 and TRBJ2-5, is as follows: DSGVTQTPKHLITATGQRVTLRCSPRSGDLSVYWYQQSLDQGLQFLIQYYNGEERAKGNILERFSAQQFPDLHSELNLSSLELGDSALYFCASSVEGAPETQYFGPGTRLLVL.

V gene TRBV29-1 combines with J gene TRBJ2-3; TRBD1 matches at 7 bases. This CDR3 is 14 amino acids long. Germline V gene data show CDR1 as SQVTM and CDR2 as ANQGSEA. The junction had 7 bases not matched to a gene; V was cut back by 4 bases and J by 3 bases. This chain's CDR3 is CSVGEGAATDTQYF. The CDR3 nucleotides read TGCAGCGTTGGCGAGGGGGCAGCGACAGATACGCAGTATTTT.

J is TRBJ2-3 and V is TRBV29-1, with D maybe TRBD2 (6 bases). Germline V gene data show CDR1 as SQVTM and CDR2 as ANQGSEA. Trimming shortened V by 4 bases and J by 4 bases, and 12 bases separated the two germline ends. The CDR3 extends over 13 amino acids. The DNA of the CDR3 is TGCAGCGTTGTGGGGGGTGTCTCAGATACGCAGTATTTT. It codes for CSVVGGVSDTQYF.

This rearrangement joins TRBV7-2 to TRBJ2-4, with D tentatively TRBD1 (5 bases). Per the germline V gene, CDR1 is SGHTA and CDR2 is FQGNSA. The V end lost 1 base, the J end lost 7 bases, and 14 bases lay between the germline ends. The CDR3 runs 15 residues. The CDR3 DNA reads TGTGCCAGCAGCTTAGGTCCACAGGTCATGAACATTCAGTACTTC. This sequence encodes CASSLGPQVMNIQYF.

The chain employs TRBV29-1 and TRBJ1-2; possible D gene TRBD1, 5 bases. The V gene lost 4 bases and the J gene lost 0 bases, with 6 bases spanning the gap. The germline CDR1 and CDR2 sequences are SQVTM and ANQGSEA. The CDR3 spans 12 residues. CDR3: CSVGGSNYGYTF. CDR3 in DNA: TGCAGCGTTGGGGGCTCTAACTATGGCTACACCTTC.